The 14 T cell receptor beta chains given below trace back to one sample, sequenced in a study of shared clonotypes between healthy human individuals. Some clones are missing from TCRdb's copy, which holds only in-frame ones; the method was immunoSEQ multiplex PCR. The sample lists some 1 million clones, 65% to 75% seen once, with roughly 1.5% in the top ten. Sequenced material: memory CD4+ T cells sorted from blood. Described subset: CD45RA-negative fraction. These receptors all stem from a man aged 18 to 30 in good health.

This clone was detected once. CDR3 sequence reads: CASSTDGGSGNTIYF. For the CDR3, the DNA is TGCGCCAGCAGCACCGACGGGGGATCTGGAAACACCATATATTTT. V and J are TRBV5-1 and TRBJ1-3; possible D gene TRBD1, 5 bases. V lost 4 bases to trimming and J lost 1 base, with 12 bases between them. There are 15 residues in the CDR3. Germline values: CDR1 SGHRS, CDR2 YFSETQ.

The rearrangement links TRBV5-1 to TRBJ2-7; 10 bases are a match to TRBD1. V shed 0 bases, J shed 4 bases, and the junction held 4 bases outside the gene matches. This CDR3 comprises 15 residues. Germline CDR1 reads SGHRS; CDR2 reads YFSETQ. CDR3 loop: CASSLGSGQGYEQYF. The CDR3 coding sequence is TGCGCCAGCAGCTTGGGTTCGGGACAGGGGTACGAGCAGTACTTC.

This chain links TRBV5-1 with TRBJ2-5; perhaps TRBD1 as D (6 bases). Germline assignment: CDR1 SGHRS and CDR2 YFSETQ. The germline V and J ends were trimmed by 6 bases and 5 bases, with 14 bases remaining between them. The CDR3 length is 13 residues. The CDR3 nucleotides are TGCGCCAGCACGAACAGGGTTACGGAGACCCAGTACTTC. Residues: CASTNRVTETQYF.

V gene TRBV23-1 combines with J gene TRBJ2-5; no firm D call. TRBV23-1 is flagged as an ORF with uncertain function. The CDR3 consists of 14 residues. The germline V and J ends were trimmed by 3 bases and 5 bases, with 13 bases remaining between them. As DNA, the CDR3 is TGCGCCAGCAGTCATGAACTTCTGGAGGAGACCCAGTACTTC. Protein: CASSHELLEETQYF.

The chain employs TRBV7-8 and TRBJ2-7, with 10 positions matching TRBD1. CDR1 SGHVS and CDR2 FQNEAQ come from the germline V gene. After removal of 3 bases from V and 2 bases from J, the junction contained 10 bases not matched to a gene. This CDR3 has 17 residues. The CDR3 is CASSLKTGTGATYEQYF. CDR3 DNA sequence: TGTGCCAGCAGCTTGAAAACCGGGACAGGGGCTACCTACGAGCAGTACTTC.

V gene TRBV1 combines with J gene TRBJ2-5. TRBV1 corresponds to a pseudogene. This CDR3 is built from 15 residues. CDR3 loop: CTSSQDLSYPETQYF. CDR3 in DNA: TGCACCAGCAGCCAAGACCTCTCTTACCCAGAGACCCAGTACTTC.

The genes are TRBV19 and TRBJ2-3; TRBD2 is a possible D gene (6 bases). In germline, CDR1 is LNHDA, CDR2 SQIVND (reference sequence). The CDR3 is 16 residues long. The ends were cut back, 3 bases at V and 0 bases at J, with 13 bases in the middle. For the CDR3, the DNA is TGTGCCAGTAGTATCATGGGAGGTAGAAGCACAGATACGCAGTATTTT. Translation: CASSIMGGRSTDTQYF.

This clone showed up just a few times. The CDR3 DNA follows: TGCGCCAGCAGCCCCCTCGGAGGGGGCCATTCACCCCTCCACTTT. Translated, it gives CASSPLGGGHSPLHF. The chain links TRBV23-1 to TRBJ1-6, with 7 nucleotides matching TRBD1. TRBV23-1 is recorded as an ORF, its role being uncertain. The V and J ends lost 6 bases and 8 bases, in that order; junction bases with no gene match: 10. The CDR3 is made up of 15 amino acids.

The chain combines TRBV28 with TRBJ1-1; 8 bases are a match to TRBD1. J gave up 6 bases and V 4 bases, and 7 bases lay outside the gene matches. The CDR3 covers 14 residues. Germline CDR1 MDHEN, CDR2 SYDVKM. The CDR3 bases are TGTGCCAGCAGTTGGGGACAGGCTATGGCTGAAGCTTTCTTT. Protein product: CASSWGQAMAEAFF.

The V and J genes are TRBV18 and TRBJ1-2, with TRBD1 identical over 10 bases. This CDR3 region has 14 residues. V lost 5 bases, J lost 7 bases, and 7 bases stayed unmatched. Germline CDR1 reads KGHSH; CDR2 reads LQKENI. CDR3 loop: CASSADRGPGGYTF. The CDR3 coding sequence is TGTGCCAGCTCAGCTGACAGGGGGCCAGGTGGCTACACCTTC.

The chain has TRBV5-1 and TRBJ1-1; D unclear. The length of the CDR3 is 14 residues. Germline CDR1 is SGHRS and CDR2 is YFSETQ. Trimming removed 6 bases from V and 4 bases from J, with 16 bases in between. The CDR3 DNA is TGCGCCAGCACCGCCGTCGGGTGGGGCACTGAAGCTTTCTTT. Its translation: CASTAVGWGTEAFF. The full variable domain, with the rest looked up from reference TRBV5-1 and TRBJ1-1, is KAGVTQTPRYLIKTRGQQVTLSCSPISGHRSVSWYQQTPGQGLQFLFEYFSETQRNKGNFPGRFSGRQFSNSRSEMNVSTLELGDSALYLCASTAVGWGTEAFFGQGTRLTVV.

Only a few counts were recorded for this clone. This rearrangement joins TRBV5-6 to TRBJ1-2; D is unresolved. The CDR3 loop spans 12 amino acids. The V gene lost 2 bases and the J gene lost 0 bases, with 2 bases spanning the gap. Looked up from germline, CDR1 is SGHDT and CDR2 is YYEEEE. CDR3 residues: CASSLANYGYTF. The CDR3 DNA follows: TGTGCCAGCAGCTTAGCTAACTATGGCTACACCTTC.

The V and J genes are TRBV10-3 and TRBJ2-5; no clear D gene. Germline V gives CDR1 ENHRY, CDR2 SYGVKD. Trimming shortened V by 10 bases and J by 2 bases, and 8 bases separated the two germline ends. CDR3 length: 11 residues. Written as DNA, the CDR3 is TGTGCCACTCAGACTCAAGAGACCCAGTACTTC. Residues: CATQTQETQYF.

V and J are TRBV10-1 and TRBJ1-6; D unclear. Germline V lookup: CDR1 WNHNN, CDR2 SYGVQD (reference sequence). V dropped 0 bases and J dropped 6 bases, with 9 bases sitting between them. CDR3 length: 15 residues. The CDR3 spells CASSESTAANSPLHF. The CDR3 DNA follows: TGCGCCAGCAGTGAGTCGACGGCGGCTAATTCACCCCTCCACTTT.